This T cell receptor beta chain is from a study of T-cell memory formation after mild COVID-19 (dated by TCRdb to about 2021). For context, the study as a whole: TCR sequence clusters from the two donors were found to be largely donor specific. Two young, previously healthy adult volunteers, one female and one male, were included in the cohort. T-cell clones expanding and contracting after mild COVID-19 in a couple of donors were tracked by longitudinal TCRalpha and TCRbeta repertoire sequencing. Results and caveats for the whole study, not just this receptor: Only two mild cases were covered by the study, and larger cohorts that include severe cases with pre-infection samples were considered necessary. Contracting CD4+ clones appeared mostly in the CM and EM memory subsets, whereas CD8+ clones were enriched in EMRA. Balanced CD4/CD8 phenotypes were observed for clones contracting from day 15 to 85, whereas a bias towards CD4+ was observed for a second wave of clones expanding from day 15 to 37. The second-wave clones that peaked on day 37 were not confirmed to be SARS-CoV-2 specific. The detection of some responding clones in pre-infection memory suggests that pre-existing cross-reactive memory T cells joined the SARS-CoV-2 response.

Measured from the cysteine to the phenylalanine, the CDR3 is 14 residues long. Just the 42-base CDR3 DNA is kept, in frame starting at base 1. According to the germline V gene, CDR1 reads ENHRY and CDR2 reads SYGVKD. The germline ends are 12 bases apart after V is trimmed by 4 bases and J by 3 bases. Ficoll-Paque density gradient centrifugation was the method used to isolate PBMCs. Instrument used: Illumina NovaSeq 6000. cDNA libraries for TCRalpha and TCRbeta were prepared by 5'RACE using constant-segment primers, with sample barcodes and unique molecular identifiers added. RNA was extracted from every sample with Trizol reagent. Amplification of the libraries took two PCR steps, and the second step added a second sample barcode plus Illumina TruSeq adapters. Sequencing of libraries was performed on an Illumina NovaSeq with 2 x 150 bp paired-end reads. The study's processing was this. With migec v1.2.7, reads were demultiplexed and then collapsed into UMI-guided consensus sequences. Using mixcr v2.1.11, the UMI consensuses were aligned to TRA and TRB V and J templates and assembled into clonotypes. Expanded or contracted clonotypes were those called significant by both edgeR and NoisET, with noise models trained on biological replicates. edgeR calls used a false discovery rate-adjusted p below 0.01 and a log2 fold-change threshold of 1. PCA with hierarchical clustering of max-normalized trajectories of the 1000 most abundant clonotypes was used as exploratory dynamics analysis. Separately sequenced CD4+ and CD8+ repertoires were used to assign the CD4 or CD8 phenotype of responding clones. TCRdb reran the public reads through fastp at Q25 and MiXCR, keeping productive beta chains. Under each unique CDR3 protein, matching rows form one entry showing the most common genes and DNA. TCRdb's processing, not the authors', yielded these V and J calls. The sample yields under 550,000 distinct CDR3 sequences; about 20% were counted once. The top ten hold 9% to 15% of the sample.

In the case of this clonotype: Its antigen remains unidentified. There are no base qualities to consult, and no much larger clone falls within one base.

The clonotype was recovered from an adult woman who had mild COVID-19 (a few samples of this study predate the infection). The sample titles of this study are shuffled in the database, so cell type and time point are left out; the donor was told from shared clones. The source material was PBMCs or a T cell subset sorted from them (not recorded which). Recombination connected TRBV10-3 to TRBJ1-1; perhaps TRBD1 is the D gene, with 5 bases matching. Here is the DNA: TGTGCCATCAGTGTGGGGGGTCCGGACACTGAAGCTTTCTTT. The resulting protein is CAISVGGPDTEAFF.